This passage covers 18 T cell receptor beta chains from one sample sequenced in a study of monozygotic twins with inflammatory bowel disease. TCRdb reprocessed the 5' RACE reads and keeps a single row for each CDR3 protein, giving no DNA. The sample table sets out about 450,000 distinct CDR3 sequences. The sample taken for sequencing was blood. These receptors came from a human donor with ulcerative colitis or Crohn's disease, or a healthy co-twin of an affected twin (not recorded which).

The chain has TRBV3-1 and TRBJ2-1. CDR1 is LGHDT and CDR2 is YNNKEL in the germline V gene (reference sequence). There are 15 residues in the CDR3. The CDR3 here is CASSQDLGTSNEQFF.

This rearrangement joins TRBV7-8 to TRBJ1-1. CDR3 length equals 13 residues. In germline, CDR1 is SGHVS, CDR2 FQNEAQ. The chain's CDR3 is CASSFSMNTEAFF.

The rearrangement joins TRBV15 to TRBJ1-4; checking the TCRdb D call of TRBD1 is not possible without DNA. In germline, CDR1 is LNHNV, CDR2 YYDKDF (reference sequence). The CDR3 is 15 residues long. The CDR3 reads CATSRGRGDGEKLFF.

The chain combines TRBV5-1 with TRBJ1-1. Germline assignment: CDR1 SGHRS and CDR2 YFSETQ. The CDR3 covers 14 residues. CDR3 in amino acids: CASSLDWGSTEAFF.

The V and J genes are TRBV11-1 and TRBJ2-2. The CDR3 sequence is 13 residues long. Per germline, CDR1 SGHAT and CDR2 FQDESV (reference sequence). The CDR3 sequence is CASRNSYTWELFF.

V and J are TRBV2 and TRBJ2-1; TCRdb outputs TRBD2, but without DNA this stays unchecked. The CDR3 spans 15 residues. Germline assignment: CDR1 SNHLY and CDR2 FYNNEI. The CDR3 spells CASSESLAAHNEQFF.

The chain combines TRBV6-2 or TRBV6-3 with TRBJ2-1; TCRdb's assignment of TRBD2 cannot be checked, as there is no DNA. Germline lookup yields CDR1 MNHEY and CDR2 SVGEGT. This CDR3 is 17 amino acids long. The CDR3 sequence is CASKPPSGLSSYNEQFF.

The CDR3 reads CASSNSRLDEQFF. J is TRBJ2-1 and V is TRBV7-6; TCRdb gives TRBD2 as the D gene, but with no DNA this cannot be confirmed. This CDR3 has 13 amino acids. Per germline, CDR1 SGHVS and CDR2 FNYEAQ.

This chain joins TRBV2 and TRBJ1-2. This CDR3 is built from 14 residues. Germline lookup yields CDR1 SNHLY and CDR2 FYNNEI. The CDR3 here is CASSARTANYGYTF.

V usage is TRBV6-6 and J usage is TRBJ2-1. In germline, CDR1 is MNHNY, CDR2 SVGAGI (reference sequence). The CDR3 covers 13 residues. The CDR3 loop reads CASRSRNSHEQFF.

V usage is TRBV2 and J usage is TRBJ2-7. The CDR3 spans 14 residues. The germline CDR1 and CDR2 sequences are SNHLY and FYNNEI. The chain's CDR3 is CASGRQVDSYEQYF.

The CDR3 loop is CAISERSGVAETQYF. The chain couples TRBV10-3 to TRBJ2-5; TCRdb's assignment of TRBD1 cannot be checked, as there is no DNA. CDR1 is ENHRY and CDR2 is SYGVKD in the germline V gene. This CDR3 contains 15 residues.

The chain links TRBV28 to TRBJ1-1; lacking DNA, the TRBD1 call made by TCRdb goes unchecked. CDR3 length: 15 amino acids. Per germline, CDR1 MDHEN and CDR2 SYDVKM. The CDR3 spells CASSPPRTGSTEAFF.

The CDR3 spells CASSQVSGWYQETQYF. The chain employs TRBV3-1 and TRBJ2-5. CDR3 size: 16 residues. CDR1 and CDR2 from the germline V gene are LGHDT and YNNKEL (reference sequence).

CDR3 amino acids: CASGPAGDNYEQYF. V is TRBV4-1 and J is TRBJ2-7; the TCRdb call, TRBD1, lacks DNA for checking. This CDR3 region has 14 residues. CDR1 is MGHRA and CDR2 is YSYEKL in the germline V gene.

The CDR3 protein is CSAPRGAQETQYF. The chain is built from TRBV20-1 and TRBJ2-5; absent DNA, TCRdb's TRBD1 call cannot be checked. The V gene's germline CDR1 is DFQATT and CDR2 SNEGSKA (reference sequence). The CDR3 is made up of 13 amino acids.

The chain couples TRBV20-1 to TRBJ2-1. This CDR3 is built from 14 residues. From germline, CDR1 is DFQATT and CDR2 SNEGSKA (reference sequence). CDR3 protein: CSASLISPYNEQFF.

The chain is built from TRBV12-3 or TRBV12-4 and TRBJ1-6. This CDR3 is built from 12 residues. The CDR3 sequence is CATAEGNSPLHF.